This T cell receptor (beta chain) was sequenced during a study of T-cell memory formation after mild COVID-19. This clonotype has a handful of counts. One entry per CDR3 protein, called by TCRdb with MiXCR from the 5' RACE reads. The table includes hundreds of thousands of distinct CDR3 sequences, roughly 17% detected once. Material: PBMCs or a T cell subset sorted from them (not recorded which). The sequence derives from an adult woman who had mild COVID-19 (a few samples of this study predate the infection). Cell type and time point are not known.

CDR3 region: CASSLEVYTDTQYF. CDR3 DNA sequence: TGCGCCAGCAGCTTGGAAGTTTACACAGATACGCAGTATTTT. The chain recombines TRBV5-1 with TRBJ2-3; no clear D. Looked up from germline, CDR1 is SGHRS and CDR2 is YFSETQ. The CDR3 covers 14 residues. V was shortened by 0 bases and J by 2 bases, with 7 bases between the two germline ends.